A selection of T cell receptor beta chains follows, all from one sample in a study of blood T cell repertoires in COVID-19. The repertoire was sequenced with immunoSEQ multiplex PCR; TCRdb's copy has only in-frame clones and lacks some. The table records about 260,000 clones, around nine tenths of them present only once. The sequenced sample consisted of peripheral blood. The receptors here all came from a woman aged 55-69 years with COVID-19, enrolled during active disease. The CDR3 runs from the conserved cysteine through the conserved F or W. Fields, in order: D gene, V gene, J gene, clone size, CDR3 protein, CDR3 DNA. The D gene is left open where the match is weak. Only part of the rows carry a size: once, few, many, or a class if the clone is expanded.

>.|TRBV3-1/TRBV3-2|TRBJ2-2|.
CASSQAVVPNTGELFF
TGTGCCAGCAGCCAAGCGGTGGTCCCGAACACCGGGGAGCTGTTTTTT
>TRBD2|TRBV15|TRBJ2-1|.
CATSRDLASGASSYNEQFF
TGTGCCACCAGCAGAGATCTGGCTAGCGGAGCGAGCTCCTACAATGAGCAGTTCTTC
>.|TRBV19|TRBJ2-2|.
CASSLQVNTGELFF
TGTGCCAGTAGTTTGCAGGTCAACACCGGGGAGCTGTTTTTT
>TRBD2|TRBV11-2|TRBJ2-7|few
CASSLDFGSGIAYEQYF
TGTGCCAGCAGCTTAGATTTTGGTAGCGGGATAGCCTACGAGCAGTACTTC
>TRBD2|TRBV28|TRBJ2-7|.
CASRAGLAGGREQYF
TGTGCCAGCAGGGCCGGACTAGCGGGAGGGCGCGAGCAGTACTTC
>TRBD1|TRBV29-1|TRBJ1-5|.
CSVRTGGEGQPQHF
TGCAGCGTCCGGACAGGGGGCGAGGGTCAGCCCCAGCATTTT
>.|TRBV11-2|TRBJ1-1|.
CASSLDGAGGTEAFF
TGTGCCAGCAGCTTAGATGGGGCTGGAGGGACTGAAGCTTTCTTT
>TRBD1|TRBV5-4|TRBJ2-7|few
CASSLRGQGTSYEQYF
TGTGCCAGCAGCTTGAGGGGACAGGGGACCTCCTACGAGCAGTACTTC
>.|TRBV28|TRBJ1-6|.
CASSLPHTGNSPLHF
TGTGCCAGCAGTTTACCCCACACGGGAAATTCACCCCTCCACTTT
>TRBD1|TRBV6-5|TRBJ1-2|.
CASSLTGGNSGYTF
TGTGCCAGCAGTTTGACAGGGGGCAACTCTGGCTACACCTTC
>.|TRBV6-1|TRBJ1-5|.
CASSEAPGHNQPQHF
TGTGCCAGCAGTGAGGCCCCGGGACATAATCAGCCCCAGCATTTT
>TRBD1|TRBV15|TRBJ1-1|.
CATSRGQGMDTEAFF
TGTGCCACCAGCAGGGGACAGGGGATGGACACTGAAGCTTTCTTT
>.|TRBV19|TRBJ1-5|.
CASSIELRQTFPQHF
TGTGCCAGTAGTATAGAACTTAGGCAGACATTCCCCCAGCATTTT
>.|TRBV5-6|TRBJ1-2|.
CASSLRGGYTF
TGTGCCAGCAGCTTACGCGGTGGCTACACCTTC
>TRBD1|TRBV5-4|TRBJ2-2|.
CASSLVQGATGELFF
TGTGCCAGCAGCTTGGTTCAGGGGGCCACCGGGGAGCTGTTTTTT
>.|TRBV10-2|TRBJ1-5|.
CASNEAGWNQPQHF
TGCGCCAGCAACGAGGCAGGGTGGAATCAGCCCCAGCATTTT
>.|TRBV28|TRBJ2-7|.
CASRTRGGRYYEQYF
TGTGCCAGCCGGACCCGTGGGGGCCGTTACTACGAGCAGTACTTC
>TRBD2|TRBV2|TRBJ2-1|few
CASAGLAGFSSYNEQFF
TGTGCCAGCGCCGGACTAGCGGGATTTTCCTCCTACAATGAGCAGTTCTTC
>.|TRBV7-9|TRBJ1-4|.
CASSLASEKLFF
TGTGCCAGCAGCTTAGCGAGTGAAAAACTGTTTTTT
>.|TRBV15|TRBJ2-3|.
CATSREGDSSSTDTQYF
TGTGCCACCAGCAGAGAGGGGGACTCGTCTAGCACAGATACGCAGTATTTT